The following is a TCR beta chain sequence with its context. Looked up from germline, CDR1 is LNHDA and CDR2 is SQIVND (reference sequence). Trimming removed 4 bases from V and 4 bases from J; junction bases left unmatched: 8. The CDR3 sequence is 16 residues long. The source of the sample is a study of blood T cell repertoires in COVID-19. Repertoires were generated with immunoSEQ multiplex PCR, while TCRdb's copy carries only in-frame clones and drops some. Among 200,000 to 250,000 clones, under 85% were seen once, and the ten largest hold over 6.5%. This rearrangement joins TRBV19 to TRBJ2-3; 10 nucleotides align to TRBD2. This TCR came from a woman at least 80 years old with COVID-19, enrolled during active disease. The sample comprised peripheral blood. The CDR3 protein is CASSKASGGIADTQYF. CDR3 coding DNA: TGTGCCAGTAGTAAGGCTAGCGGGGGCATTGCAGATACGCAGTATTTT.